This T cell receptor (beta chain) was sequenced during a study of shared clonotypes between healthy human individuals. General observations from the study: Genetic and exposure-history diversity was limited by the small donor number. Generally, estimated richness proved larger in naive subsets than it did in memory subsets.

This clone was picked up one time. Its specificity is unknown. Every subset had its genomic DNA shared out evenly among several immunoSEQ plates. Produced via immunoSEQ multiplex PCR; TCRdb's table is partial and in-frame only. This table holds 1.5 million to 2.5 million clones, about 95% found once. Naive CD8 cells comprised CD45RO-negative, CCR7-positively selected cells, excluding terminally differentiated effector memory CD45RA+ cells. Donors were Caucasian adults residing in Nashville, Tennessee, USA. Germline V CDR1 and CDR2: SGDLS, YYNGEE. With V trimmed by 3 bases and J by 0 bases, 9 bases remained unmatched. This CDR3 has 16 residues.

This receptor was taken from a man between 18 and 35 years old in good health. The sequenced sample was naive CD8+ T cells sorted from blood. The V gene is TRBV9, the J gene TRBJ2-7; 7 bases fit TRBD1. The CDR3 reads CASSATGQVSSYEQYF. The CDR3 nucleotides read TGTGCCAGCAGCGCTACCGGACAGGTGAGCTCCTACGAGCAGTACTTC. The full variable domain, rest sourced from reference TRBV9 and TRBJ2-7, is DSGVTQTPKHLITATGQRVTLRCSPRSGDLSVYWYQQSLDQGLQFLIQYYNGEERAKGNILERFSAQQFPDLHSELNLSSLELGDSALYFCASSATGQVSSYEQYFGPGTRLTVT.